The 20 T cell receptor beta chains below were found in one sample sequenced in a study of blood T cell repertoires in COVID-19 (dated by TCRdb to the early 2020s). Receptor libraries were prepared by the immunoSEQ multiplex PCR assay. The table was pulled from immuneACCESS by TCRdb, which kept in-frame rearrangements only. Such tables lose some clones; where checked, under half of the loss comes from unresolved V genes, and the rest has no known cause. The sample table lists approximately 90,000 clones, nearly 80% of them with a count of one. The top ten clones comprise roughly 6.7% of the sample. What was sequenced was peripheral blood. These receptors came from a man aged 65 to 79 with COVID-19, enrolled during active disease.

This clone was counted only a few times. CDR3 loop: CASSRPGTGATNEKLFF. For the CDR3, the DNA is TGTGCCAGCAGCCGTCCCGGGACAGGGGCAACTAATGAAAAACTGTTTTTT. This chain links TRBV3-1 (or the pseudogene TRBV3-2) with TRBJ1-4; 10 bases fit TRBD1. Germline V CDR1 and CDR2: LGHDT, YNNKEL (reference sequence). V lost 4 bases and J lost 0; bases outside the gene matches: 5. The CDR3 covers 17 residues.

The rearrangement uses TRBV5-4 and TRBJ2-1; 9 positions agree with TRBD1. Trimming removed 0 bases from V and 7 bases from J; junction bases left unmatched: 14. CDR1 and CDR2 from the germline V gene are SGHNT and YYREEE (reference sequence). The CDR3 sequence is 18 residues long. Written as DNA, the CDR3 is TGTGCCAGCAGCTTGGACGGGACAGGGTCTAGATCGGGGAATGAGCAGTTCTTC. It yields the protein CASSLDGTGSRSGNEQFF.

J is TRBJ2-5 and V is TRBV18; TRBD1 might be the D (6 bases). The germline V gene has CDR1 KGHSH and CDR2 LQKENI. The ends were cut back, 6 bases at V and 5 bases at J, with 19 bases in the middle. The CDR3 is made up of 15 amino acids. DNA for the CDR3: TGTGCCAGCTCTTCTCAGGGGATTGAGGTCGAGACCCAGTACTTC. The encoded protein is CASSSQGIEVETQYF.

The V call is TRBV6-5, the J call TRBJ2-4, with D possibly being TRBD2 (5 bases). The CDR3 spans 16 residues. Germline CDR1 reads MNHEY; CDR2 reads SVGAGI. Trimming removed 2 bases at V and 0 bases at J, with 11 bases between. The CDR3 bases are TGTGCCAGCAGTTACCCGCGGGTTCTAGCCAAAAACATTCAGTACTTC. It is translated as CASSYPRVLAKNIQYF.

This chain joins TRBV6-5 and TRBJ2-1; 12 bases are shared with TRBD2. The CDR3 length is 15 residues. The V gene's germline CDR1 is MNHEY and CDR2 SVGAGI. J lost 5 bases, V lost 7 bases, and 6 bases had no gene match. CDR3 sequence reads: CASTPTSGGNNEQFF. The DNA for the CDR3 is TGTGCCAGCACCCCGACTAGCGGGGGTAACAATGAGCAGTTCTTC.

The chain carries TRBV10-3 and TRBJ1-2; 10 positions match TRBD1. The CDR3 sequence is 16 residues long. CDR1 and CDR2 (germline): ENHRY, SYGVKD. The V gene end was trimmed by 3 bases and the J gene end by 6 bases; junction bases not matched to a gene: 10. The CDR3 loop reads CAISDARGQGLDGYTF. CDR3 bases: TGTGCCATCAGTGACGCGAGGGGACAGGGGCTTGATGGCTACACCTTC.

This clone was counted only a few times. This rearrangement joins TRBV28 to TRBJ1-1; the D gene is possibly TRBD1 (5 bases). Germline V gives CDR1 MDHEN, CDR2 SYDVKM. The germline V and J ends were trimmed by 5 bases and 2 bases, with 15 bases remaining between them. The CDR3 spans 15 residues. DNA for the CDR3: TGTGCCAGCAGTACAGCGACAGCCTCTAACACTGAAGCTTTCTTT. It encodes CASSTATASNTEAFF.

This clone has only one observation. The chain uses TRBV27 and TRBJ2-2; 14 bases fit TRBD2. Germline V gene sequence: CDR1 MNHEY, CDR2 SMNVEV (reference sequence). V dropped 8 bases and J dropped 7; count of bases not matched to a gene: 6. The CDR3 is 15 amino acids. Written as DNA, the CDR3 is TGTGCCAGCCGACTAGCGGGGGGGCCGAACGGGGAGCTGTTTTTT. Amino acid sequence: CASRLAGGPNGELFF.

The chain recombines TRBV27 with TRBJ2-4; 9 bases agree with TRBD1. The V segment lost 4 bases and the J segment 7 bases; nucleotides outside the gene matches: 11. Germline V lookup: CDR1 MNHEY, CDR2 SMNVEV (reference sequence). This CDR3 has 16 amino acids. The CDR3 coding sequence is TGTGCCAGCAGTTCCCACCAGGGACAGGGATTTAACATTCAGTACTTC. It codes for CASSSHQGQGFNIQYF.

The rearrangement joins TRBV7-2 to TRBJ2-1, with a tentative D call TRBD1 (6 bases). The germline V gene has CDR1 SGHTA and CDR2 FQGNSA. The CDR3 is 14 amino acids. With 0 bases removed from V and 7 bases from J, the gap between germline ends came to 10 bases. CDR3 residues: CASSLATGRNEQFF. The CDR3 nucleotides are TGTGCCAGCAGCTTAGCGACAGGACGAAATGAGCAGTTCTTC.

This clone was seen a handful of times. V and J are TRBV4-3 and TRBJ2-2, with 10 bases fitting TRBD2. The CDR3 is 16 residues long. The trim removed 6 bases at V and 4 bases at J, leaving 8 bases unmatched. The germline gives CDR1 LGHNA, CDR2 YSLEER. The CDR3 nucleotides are TGCGCCAGCAGACGTGGGACTAGCGTGAGCACCGGGGAGCTGTTTTTT. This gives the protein CASRRGTSVSTGELFF.

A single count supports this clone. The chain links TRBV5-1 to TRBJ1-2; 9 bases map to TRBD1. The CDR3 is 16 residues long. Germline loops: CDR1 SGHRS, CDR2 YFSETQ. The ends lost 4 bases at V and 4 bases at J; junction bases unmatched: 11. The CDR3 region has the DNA TGCGCCAGCAGCCCTGAGGGGGGACAGGGAGCCTATGGCTACACCTTC. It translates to CASSPEGGQGAYGYTF.

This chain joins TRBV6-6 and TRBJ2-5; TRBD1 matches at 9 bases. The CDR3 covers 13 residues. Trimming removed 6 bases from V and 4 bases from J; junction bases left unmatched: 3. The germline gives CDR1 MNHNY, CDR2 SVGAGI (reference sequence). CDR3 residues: CASRQGARETQYF. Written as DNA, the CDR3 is TGTGCCAGCAGACAGGGGGCCAGAGAGACCCAGTACTTC.

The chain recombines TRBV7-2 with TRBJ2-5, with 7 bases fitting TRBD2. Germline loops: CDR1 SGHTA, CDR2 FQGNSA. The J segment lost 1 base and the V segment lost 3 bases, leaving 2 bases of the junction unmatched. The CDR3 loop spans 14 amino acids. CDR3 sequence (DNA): TGTGCCAGCAGCTTGGGAGGGAGCCAAGAGACCCAGTACTTC. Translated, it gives CASSLGGSQETQYF.

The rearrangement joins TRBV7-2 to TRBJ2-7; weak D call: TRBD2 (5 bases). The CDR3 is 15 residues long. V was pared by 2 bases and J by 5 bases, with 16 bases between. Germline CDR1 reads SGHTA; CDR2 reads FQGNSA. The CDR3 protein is CASSLLRTRGNEQYF. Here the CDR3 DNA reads TGTGCCAGCAGCTTACTACGGACCAGAGGGAACGAGCAGTACTTC.

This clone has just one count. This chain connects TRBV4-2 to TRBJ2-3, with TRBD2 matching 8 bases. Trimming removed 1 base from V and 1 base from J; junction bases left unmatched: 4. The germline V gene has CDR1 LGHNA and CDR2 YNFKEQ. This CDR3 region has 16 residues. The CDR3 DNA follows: TGTGCCAGCAGCCAAGGGAGTAGCGGGGGCACAGATACGCAGTATTTT. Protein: CASSQGSSGGTDTQYF.

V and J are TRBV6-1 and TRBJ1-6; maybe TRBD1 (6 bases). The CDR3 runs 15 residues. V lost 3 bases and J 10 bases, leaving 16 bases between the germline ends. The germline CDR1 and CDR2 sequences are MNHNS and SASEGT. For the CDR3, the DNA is TGTGCCAGCAGTGAGGATCCAGGGGTTTGGTCACCCCTCCACTTT. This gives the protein CASSEDPGVWSPLHF.

The CDR3 region is CASSVVSGGPTDTQYF. CDR3 coding DNA: TGTGCCAGCAGCGTAGTTTCGGGAGGGCCGACAGATACGCAGTATTTT. The chain joins TRBV9 to TRBJ2-3; TRBD2 aligns across 8 bases. The germline V gene has CDR1 SGDLS and CDR2 YYNGEE. V was pared by 0 bases and J by 3 bases, with 6 bases of the junction left unmatched. The CDR3 is made up of 16 amino acids.

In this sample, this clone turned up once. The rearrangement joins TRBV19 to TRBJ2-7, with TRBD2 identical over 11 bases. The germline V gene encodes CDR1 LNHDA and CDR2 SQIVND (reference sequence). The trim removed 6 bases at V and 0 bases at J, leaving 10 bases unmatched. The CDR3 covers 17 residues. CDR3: CASSSSGRLHNSYEQYF. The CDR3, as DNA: TGTGCCAGTAGCTCTAGCGGGAGGCTCCATAACTCCTACGAGCAGTACTTC.

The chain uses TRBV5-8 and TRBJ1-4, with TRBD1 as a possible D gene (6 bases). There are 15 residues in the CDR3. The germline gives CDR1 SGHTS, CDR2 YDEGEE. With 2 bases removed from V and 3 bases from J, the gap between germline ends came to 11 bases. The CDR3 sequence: CASSFTGFSNEKLFF. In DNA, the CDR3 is TGTGCCAGCAGCTTTACAGGGTTTTCTAATGAAAAACTGTTTTTT.